This T cell receptor beta chain was sequenced during a study of early T cells in non-severe SARS-CoV-2 infection. Whole-study context: Alpha and beta chains were unpaired, from unsorted whole-blood bulk RNA. Points from the study as a whole: Comparison of clonotypes with VDJdb favored anti-spike CD8 responses while missing private and CD4 specificities.

There are 15 residues in the CDR3. CDR1 SGHDT and CDR2 YYEEEE come from the germline V gene. After removal of 2 bases from V and 2 bases from J, the junction contained 6 bases not matched to a gene. In the library, individual cDNA molecules carried attached unique molecular identifiers. MiXCR, applied by TCRdb to the 5' RACE reads, yields one record per CDR3 protein. The sample yields fewer than 110,000 distinct CDR3 sequences, 11% seen once. This clonotype occurred many times. As yet, its antigen is unknown. The sample comprised whole blood. The genes are TRBV5-6 and TRBJ2-7; 8 bases line up with TRBD2. This sequence originates from an adult who was a healthcare worker with PCR-confirmed SARS-CoV-2 infection or an uninfected control (not recorded which). The CDR3, as DNA: TGTGCCAGCAGCTTTGTTGGACTAGCCACCTACGAGCAGTACTTC. The encoded protein is CASSFVGLATYEQYF.